This T cell receptor beta chain is drawn from a study of T cell clones after liver transplantation. The study, taken as a whole, reports: A larger donor-reactive than third-party decline suggested partial antigen-specific deletion. Low donor cell numbers restricted donor-reactive repertoire measurement in a couple of subjects.

The length of the CDR3 is 15 residues. Germline-derived CDR1 and CDR2 are MNHEY and SVGAGI. Trimming cost V 5 bases and J 3 bases; bases outside gene matches: 8. As regards this clone: Its matching antigen is unknown.

The data were produced by immunoSEQ multiplex PCR, yet TCRdb's version contains in-frame clones alone and is incomplete. This table has about 99,000 clones, 75% to 90% appearing once. J is TRBJ2-7 and V is TRBV6-5, with 9 bases lining up with TRBD1. Specimen: CD4+ T cells from blood, collected before liver transplant. The source of this sequence is a human donor who received a liver transplant. The CDR3 DNA follows: TGTGCCAGCAGTCCGGGACAGGGTTCCTTCTACGAGCAGTACTTC. It yields the protein CASSPGQGSFYEQYF.